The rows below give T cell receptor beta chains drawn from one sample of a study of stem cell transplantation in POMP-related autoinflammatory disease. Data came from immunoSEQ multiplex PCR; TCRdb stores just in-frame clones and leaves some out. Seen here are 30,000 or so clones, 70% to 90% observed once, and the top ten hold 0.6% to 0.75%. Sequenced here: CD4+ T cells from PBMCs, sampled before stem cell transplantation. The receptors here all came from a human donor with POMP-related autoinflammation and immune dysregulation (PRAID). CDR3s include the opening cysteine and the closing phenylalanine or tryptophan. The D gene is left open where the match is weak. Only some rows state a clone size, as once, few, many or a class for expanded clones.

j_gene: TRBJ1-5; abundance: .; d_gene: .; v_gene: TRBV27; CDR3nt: TGTGCCAGCAGTCCCGGGGACCGTCCGAATCAGCCCCAGCATTTT; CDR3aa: CASSPGDRPNQPQHF
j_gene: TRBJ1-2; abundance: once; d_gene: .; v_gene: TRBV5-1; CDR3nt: TGCGCCAGCAGCTTCGTGGAGGACTATGGCTACACCTTC; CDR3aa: CASSFVEDYGYTF
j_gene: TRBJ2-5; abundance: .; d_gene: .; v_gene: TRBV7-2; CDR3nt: TGTGCCAGCAGCTTAAGACAGATAGAGACCCAGTACTTC; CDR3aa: CASSLRQIETQYF
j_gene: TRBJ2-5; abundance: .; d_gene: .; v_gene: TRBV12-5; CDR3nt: TGTGCTAGTGGTTCTTGGCACGGAGGTCTATTAGCGACCCAGTACTTC; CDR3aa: CASGSWHGGLLATQYF
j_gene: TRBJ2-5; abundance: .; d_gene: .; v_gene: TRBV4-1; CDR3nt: TGCGCCAGCAGCCAAGATCCAGGGGCAGGGGAGACCCAGTACTTC; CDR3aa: CASSQDPGAGETQYF
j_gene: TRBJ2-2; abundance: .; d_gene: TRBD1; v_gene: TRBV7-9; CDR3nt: TGTGCCAGCAGCCAGGGACAGGGCCACACCGGGGAGCTGTTTTTT; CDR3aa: CASSQGQGHTGELFF
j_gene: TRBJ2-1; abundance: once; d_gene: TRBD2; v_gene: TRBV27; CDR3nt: TGTGCCAGCAGTCCCCTGGGGGAGGGGAGGTCTCTCTATGAGCAGTTCTTC; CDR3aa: CASSPLGEGRSLYEQFF
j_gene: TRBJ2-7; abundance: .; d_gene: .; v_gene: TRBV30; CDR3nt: TGTGCCTGGAGTGTATCGACCTCCTACGAGCAGTACTTC; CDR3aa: CAWSVSTSYEQYF
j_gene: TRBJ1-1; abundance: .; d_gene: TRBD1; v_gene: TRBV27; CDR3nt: TGTGCCAGCAGTTTATCAGGGGGCAGCACTGAAGCTTTCTTT; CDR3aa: CASSLSGGSTEAFF
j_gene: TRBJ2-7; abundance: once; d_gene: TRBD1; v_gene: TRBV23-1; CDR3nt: TGCGCCAGCAGTCAGGGACAGGGAGAGGAGCAGTACTTC; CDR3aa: CASSQGQGEEQYF
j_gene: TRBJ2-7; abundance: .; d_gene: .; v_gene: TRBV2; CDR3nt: TGTGCCAGCAAGGGCGGGGACCGAACTTTCTACGAGCAGTACTTC; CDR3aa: CASKGGDRTFYEQYF
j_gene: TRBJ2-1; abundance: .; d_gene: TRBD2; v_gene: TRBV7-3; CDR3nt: TGTGCCAGCAGACCCACTAGCGGGGTAAATGAGCAGTTCTTC; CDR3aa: CASRPTSGVNEQFF
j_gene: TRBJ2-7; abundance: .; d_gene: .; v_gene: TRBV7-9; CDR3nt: TGTGCCAGCAGCTTAAACCGAGAGGCCTCCTACGAGCAGTACTTC; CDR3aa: CASSLNREASYEQYF
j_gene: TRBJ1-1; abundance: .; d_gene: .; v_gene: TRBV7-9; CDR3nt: TGTGCCAGCAGCTTAGGTGTAATGGTCACTGAAGCTTTCTTT; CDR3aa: CASSLGVMVTEAFF
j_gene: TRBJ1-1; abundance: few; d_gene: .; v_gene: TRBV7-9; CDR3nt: TGTGCCAGCAGCTTATCCGTCAACACTGAAGCTTTCTTT; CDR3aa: CASSLSVNTEAFF
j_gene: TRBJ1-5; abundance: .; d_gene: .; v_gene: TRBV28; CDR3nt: TGTGCCAGCAGGGGTAGCAATCAGCCCCAGCATTTT; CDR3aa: CASRGSNQPQHF